These T cell receptor beta chains were read from a single sample in a study of cytomegalovirus exposure and HLA in healthy donors. Only in-frame clones appear in the TCRdb table, and some are missing; sequencing was by immunoSEQ multiplex PCR. The sample has fewer than 120,000 clones, 70% to 90% seen once. What was sequenced was PBMCs. These receptors were taken from a woman aged 25 to 39 in good health and CMV-seropositive. Both conserved end residues are part of each CDR3. A D gene is named only where the DNA matches it firmly. A clone size is listed for some rows: how often the clone was seen (once, few, many), or a class if it is expanded.

clone_size | j_call | d_call | v_call | cdr3_aa | cdr3_nt
. | TRBJ1-4 | . | TRBV4-3 | CASSPGATGGSEKLFF | TGCGCCAGCAGCCCCGGGGCAACCGGAGGGAGTGAAAAACTGTTTTTT
. | TRBJ1-1 | . | TRBV19 | CASSPRGGTEAFF | TGTGCCAGTAGTCCCCGGGGAGGGACTGAAGCTTTCTTT
. | TRBJ2-7 | . | TRBV4-3 | CASSRYQGTYEQYF | TGCGCCAGCAGCCGATACCAGGGGACCTACGAGCAGTACTTC
. | TRBJ1-5 | . | TRBV28 | CASTPYNQPQHF | TGTGCCAGCACCCCTTATAATCAGCCCCAGCATTTT
few | TRBJ2-1 | . | TRBV6-5 | CASQAGQYNEQFF | TGTGCCAGTCAAGCGGGTCAGTACAATGAGCAGTTCTTC
. | TRBJ2-1 | . | TRBV30 | CAWSVGVANNEQFF | TGTGCCTGGAGTGTAGGCGTAGCGAACAATGAGCAGTTCTTC
once | TRBJ2-1 | TRBD2 | TRBV9 | CASSLSGGLLNEQFF | TGTGCCAGCAGCTTGAGCGGGGGCCTATTGAATGAGCAGTTCTTC
. | TRBJ2-7 | . | TRBV4-1 | CASSQEGGGTYEQYF | TGCGCCAGCAGCCAAGAGGGCGGGGGCACCTACGAGCAGTACTTC
. | TRBJ2-5 | TRBD1 | TRBV7-3 | CASSLTGLETQYF | TGTGCCAGCAGCCTGACAGGGTTAGAGACCCAGTACTTC
. | TRBJ1-2 | TRBD1 | TRBV6-5 | CASSRDRGYGYTF | TGTGCCAGCAGTCGGGACAGGGGCTATGGCTACACCTTC
. | TRBJ1-6 | TRBD1 | TRBV2 | CASGGPSTGGNSPLHF | TGTGCCAGCGGGGGGCCCTCAACAGGGGGAAATTCACCCCTCCACTTT
once | TRBJ2-1 | TRBD2 | TRBV9 | CASSVAGGLDEQFF | TGTGCCAGCAGCGTAGCGGGAGGGCTGGATGAGCAGTTCTTC
. | TRBJ1-2 | . | TRBV5-5 | CASSQAPGSWGYTF | TGTGCCAGCAGCCAAGCCCCAGGGTCGTGGGGCTACACCTTC
. | TRBJ2-1 | TRBD2 | TRBV4-1 | CASSTAGTTYNEQFF | TGCGCCAGCAGCACTGCCGGGACTACCTACAATGAGCAGTTCTTC
. | TRBJ1-6 | . | TRBV7-7 | CASSRRTVPSPLHF | TGTGCTAGCAGCCGAAGGACAGTTCCTTCACCCCTCCACTTT
. | TRBJ2-5 | TRBD1 | TRBV2 | CASSTTGTGIETQYF | TGTGCCAGCAGTACGACCGGGACAGGGATAGAGACCCAGTACTTC
. | TRBJ2-1 | . | TRBV6-5 | CASSSPRLEQFF | TGTGCCAGCAGTTCCCCGAGACTAGAGCAGTTCTTC
. | TRBJ2-3 | . | TRBV6-5 | CATVTVDNTQYF | TGTGCCACCGTAACAGTGGATAATACGCAGTATTTT
. | TRBJ1-6 | . | TRBV2 | CASSDQNSPLHF | TGTGCCAGCAGTGACCAGAATTCACCCCTCCACTTT
once | TRBJ1-1 | . | TRBV5-1 | CASSSVFGDTEAFF | TGCGCCAGCAGCTCGGTATTCGGGGACACTGAAGCTTTCTTT
. | TRBJ2-1 | . | TRBV7-2 | CASSPLRLDMSEQFF | TGTGCCAGCAGCCCTCTAAGGCTAGATATGAGTGAGCAGTTCTTC
. | TRBJ1-6 | . | TRBV18 | CASSPTSLSSYNSPLHF | TGTGCCAGCTCACCTACCTCCCTGAGCTCCTATAATTCACCCCTCCACTTT
. | TRBJ2-1 | TRBD2 | TRBV7-9 | CASSLVRTSGSNEQFF | TGTGCCAGCAGCTTAGTCAGGACTAGCGGGAGCAATGAGCAGTTCTTC
. | TRBJ1-4 | TRBD1 | TRBV6-6 | CASSATGEGGNEKLFF | TGTGCCAGCAGCGCGACAGGGGAGGGGGGAAATGAAAAACTGTTTTTT
. | TRBJ2-7 | . | TRBV4-1 | CASSQDRAGIGYEQYF | TGCGCCAGCAGCCAAGATAGGGCAGGGATCGGCTACGAGCAGTACTTC
. | TRBJ2-1 | TRBD1 | TRBV30 | CAWSPGTGIYNEQFF | TGTGCCTGGAGTCCCGGGACAGGGATCTACAATGAGCAGTTCTTC
few | TRBJ1-3 | . | TRBV11-3 | CASSTGSGNTIYF | TGTGCCAGCAGCACAGGCTCTGGAAACACCATATATTTT
. | TRBJ2-7 | . | TRBV7-8 | CASSLRTGQSYEQYF | TGTGCCAGCAGCTTACGTACGGGACAATCCTACGAGCAGTACTTC
. | TRBJ2-7 | TRBD2 | TRBV5-1 | CASSPSGSNYEQYF | TGCGCCAGCAGTCCTAGCGGTTCCAACTACGAGCAGTACTTC
. | TRBJ1-2 | . | TRBV19 | CASSSAGLGYGYTF | TGTGCCAGTAGTTCGGCGGGGCTGGGGTATGGCTACACCTTC
. | TRBJ2-3 | . | TRBV19 | CASSPRTTSTDTQYF | TGTGCCAGTAGCCCCCGGACAACTAGCACAGATACGCAGTATTTT
few | TRBJ1-6 | . | TRBV6-5 | CASSYRVGPLHF | TGTGCCAGCAGTTACCGGGTAGGTCCCCTCCACTTT
. | TRBJ1-1 | . | TRBV14 | CASSQRTATEAFF | TGTGCCAGCAGCCAAAGAACAGCCACTGAAGCTTTCTTT
. | TRBJ2-1 | TRBD2 | TRBV28 | CASSLVTSGSYNEQFF | TGTGCCAGCAGTTTAGTTACTAGCGGTTCCTACAATGAGCAGTTCTTC
. | TRBJ2-7 | TRBD2 | TRBV7-4 | CASTEGRGLAGGYEQYF | TGTGCCAGCACCGAAGGTAGAGGACTAGCGGGCGGCTACGAGCAGTACTTC
. | TRBJ1-1 | . | TRBV29-1 | CSVDGEQGPNTEAFF | TGCAGCGTTGATGGAGAACAGGGACCGAACACTGAAGCTTTCTTT
. | TRBJ2-3 | TRBD1 | TRBV6-6 | CASTLRRPQGIDTQYF | TGTGCCAGCACCCTACGAAGGCCACAGGGGATAGATACGCAGTATTTT
. | TRBJ1-2 | . | TRBV7-2 | CASSPYGSAYGYTF | TGTGCCAGCAGTCCGTACGGGTCCGCCTATGGCTACACCTTC
. | TRBJ2-2 | TRBD2 | TRBV19 | CASSIGKAGGQKNTGELFF | TGTGCCAGTAGTATAGGGAAAGCGGGGGGCCAAAAGAACACCGGGGAGCTGTTTTTT
. | TRBJ1-5 | . | TRBV4-1 | CASSQVGGANQPQHF | TGCGCCAGCAGCCAAGTGGGGGGGGCCAATCAGCCCCAGCATTTT